These T cell receptor beta chains were read from a single sample in a study of T cells in narcolepsy. The assay was immunoSEQ multiplex PCR, and TCRdb's table has in-frame clones only and misses some. The sample carries 34,000 or so clones, 79% recorded once. The material sequenced was memory (CD45RA-) CD4+ T cells from blood. The receptors come from a human donor in good health. The CDR3 runs from the conserved cysteine through the conserved F or W. The D gene is left open where the match is weak. Only some rows state a clone size, as once, few, many or a class for expanded clones.

v_call: TRBV5-1
j_call: TRBJ1-1
clone_size: .
d_call: .
cdr3_aa: CASSPSGRTVNTEAFF
cdr3_nt: TGCGCCAGCAGCCCTAGCGGAAGGACGGTGAACACTGAAGCTTTCTTT

v_call: TRBV27
j_call: TRBJ2-7
clone_size: once
d_call: TRBD1
cdr3_aa: CASGDRQGRSEQYF
cdr3_nt: TGTGCCAGCGGGGACAGACAGGGGAGAAGCGAGCAGTACTTC

v_call: TRBV5-1
j_call: TRBJ1-2
clone_size: .
d_call: .
cdr3_aa: CASSRTVDGYTF
cdr3_nt: TGCGCCAGCAGCCGGACAGTCGATGGCTACACCTTC

v_call: TRBV9
j_call: TRBJ2-1
clone_size: .
d_call: TRBD2
cdr3_aa: CASSVGLAGNNEQFF
cdr3_nt: TGTGCCAGCAGCGTAGGACTAGCGGGGAACAATGAGCAGTTCTTC

v_call: TRBV19
j_call: TRBJ1-1
clone_size: few
d_call: .
cdr3_aa: CASSRDHNVNTEAFF
cdr3_nt: TGTGCCAGTAGTAGGGACCATAATGTGAACACTGAAGCTTTCTTT

v_call: TRBV10-2
j_call: TRBJ2-3
clone_size: .
d_call: TRBD2
cdr3_aa: CASSESGGSADTQYF
cdr3_nt: TGCGCCAGCAGTGAGTCGGGGGGGAGTGCAGATACGCAGTATTTT

v_call: TRBV7-6
j_call: TRBJ1-5
clone_size: medium-sized
d_call: .
cdr3_aa: CASSPQPLQPQHF
cdr3_nt: TGTGCCAGCAGCCCTCAGCCCCTACAGCCCCAGCATTTT

v_call: TRBV5-1
j_call: TRBJ2-2
clone_size: few
d_call: TRBD2
cdr3_aa: CASSAGAPGELFF
cdr3_nt: TGCGCCAGCTCCGCGGGAGCACCCGGGGAGCTGTTTTTT

v_call: TRBV11-2
j_call: TRBJ2-3
clone_size: .
d_call: TRBD1
cdr3_aa: CASRHILRTGDTDTQYF
cdr3_nt: TGTGCCAGCAGACATATTCTCAGGACAGGGGACACAGATACGCAGTATTTT

v_call: TRBV5-1
j_call: TRBJ2-1
clone_size: once
d_call: .
cdr3_aa: CASLPDRSSYNEQFF
cdr3_nt: TGCGCCAGCCTACCTGACAGGAGCTCCTACAATGAGCAGTTCTTC

v_call: TRBV19
j_call: TRBJ2-3
clone_size: .
d_call: TRBD1
cdr3_aa: CATTQGVSTDTQYF
cdr3_nt: TGTGCCACAACTCAGGGGGTGAGCACAGATACGCAGTATTTT

v_call: TRBV5-1
j_call: TRBJ2-3
clone_size: .
d_call: TRBD2
cdr3_aa: CASSNSGGQGDTQYF
cdr3_nt: TGCGCCAGCAGCAACTCGGGAGGGCAGGGAGATACGCAGTATTTT

v_call: TRBV6-5
j_call: TRBJ2-7
clone_size: .
d_call: .
cdr3_aa: CASSPGSGSTIEQYF
cdr3_nt: TGTGCCAGCAGTCCCGGTTCCGGGTCAACTATCGAGCAGTACTTC

v_call: TRBV28
j_call: TRBJ2-6
clone_size: .
d_call: .
cdr3_aa: CASTDSRSGANVLTF
cdr3_nt: TGTGCCAGCACGGACAGCCGCTCTGGGGCCAACGTCCTGACTTTC

v_call: TRBV6-5
j_call: TRBJ1-2
clone_size: .
d_call: TRBD1
cdr3_aa: CASKKIPGQTRGYTF
cdr3_nt: TGTGCCAGCAAGAAGATCCCGGGACAGACGCGGGGCTACACCTTC

v_call: TRBV5-1
j_call: TRBJ1-1
clone_size: few
d_call: .
cdr3_aa: CASSLIASNTEAFF
cdr3_nt: TGCGCCAGCAGCTTGATAGCTTCCAACACTGAAGCTTTCTTT

v_call: TRBV6-1
j_call: TRBJ1-1
clone_size: .
d_call: TRBD1
cdr3_aa: CASRAGQGLDTEAFF
cdr3_nt: TGTGCCAGCAGGGCGGGACAGGGGCTGGATACTGAAGCTTTCTTT

v_call: TRBV27
j_call: TRBJ1-5
clone_size: once
d_call: .
cdr3_aa: CASSSPGNQPQHF
cdr3_nt: TGTGCCAGCAGTTCCCCAGGAAATCAGCCCCAGCATTTT

v_call: TRBV6-5
j_call: TRBJ2-1
clone_size: once
d_call: .
cdr3_aa: CASSYAGSSSYNEQFF
cdr3_nt: TGTGCCAGCAGTTACGCAGGTTCAAGCTCCTACAATGAGCAGTTCTTC

v_call: TRBV5-1
j_call: TRBJ2-2
clone_size: .
d_call: TRBD1
cdr3_aa: CASSTGGFGELFF
cdr3_nt: TGCGCCAGCAGCACAGGGGGTTTCGGGGAGCTGTTTTTT

v_call: TRBV30
j_call: TRBJ2-2
clone_size: .
d_call: TRBD2
cdr3_aa: CAWSSGGSVAGELFF
cdr3_nt: TGTGCCTGGAGTTCGGGCGGGAGCGTCGCCGGGGAGCTGTTTTTT

v_call: TRBV2
j_call: TRBJ1-6
clone_size: .
d_call: TRBD1
cdr3_aa: CASSWNRDRNSPLHF
cdr3_nt: TGTGCCAGCAGTTGGAACCGGGACAGAAATTCACCCCTCCACTTT

v_call: TRBV4-1
j_call: TRBJ2-1
clone_size: few
d_call: TRBD2
cdr3_aa: CASSQGGLGRNEQFF
cdr3_nt: TGCGCCAGCAGCCAAGGGGGACTAGGGCGAAATGAGCAGTTCTTC

v_call: TRBV6-5
j_call: TRBJ1-5
clone_size: .
d_call: .
cdr3_aa: CASVSAQNQPQHF
cdr3_nt: TGTGCCAGCGTGTCGGCCCAAAATCAGCCCCAGCATTTT

v_call: TRBV30
j_call: TRBJ2-1
clone_size: once
d_call: TRBD2
cdr3_aa: CAWSDDSGRFNEQFF
cdr3_nt: TGTGCCTGGAGTGACGATAGCGGGAGGTTCAATGAGCAGTTCTTC

v_call: TRBV5-1
j_call: TRBJ2-3
clone_size: .
d_call: .
cdr3_aa: CATSGGGNTDTQYF
cdr3_nt: TGCGCCACCTCGGGGGGCGGAAACACAGATACGCAGTATTTT

v_call: TRBV30
j_call: TRBJ1-1
clone_size: .
d_call: .
cdr3_aa: CAWSKRRMNTEAFF
cdr3_nt: TGTGCCTGGAGTAAGAGGCGGATGAACACTGAAGCTTTCTTT

v_call: TRBV5-1
j_call: TRBJ2-1
clone_size: .
d_call: .
cdr3_aa: CASSLYGRDNEQFF
cdr3_nt: TGCGCCAGCAGCTTGTACGGAAGGGACAATGAGCAGTTCTTC

v_call: TRBV11-3
j_call: TRBJ2-7
clone_size: .
d_call: .
cdr3_aa: CASSLAQGYEQYF
cdr3_nt: TGTGCCAGCAGCTTAGCCCAGGGCTACGAGCAGTACTTC

v_call: TRBV27
j_call: TRBJ1-1
clone_size: .
d_call: TRBD1
cdr3_aa: CASSLGASVWQGAEAFF
cdr3_nt: TGTGCCAGCAGTTTAGGTGCGTCGGTGTGGCAGGGGGCTGAAGCTTTCTTT

v_call: TRBV30
j_call: TRBJ1-1
clone_size: .
d_call: .
cdr3_aa: CAWSVGSRTEAFF
cdr3_nt: TGTGCCTGGAGTGTGGGCAGTCGCACTGAAGCTTTCTTT

v_call: TRBV9
j_call: TRBJ1-2
clone_size: .
d_call: TRBD1
cdr3_aa: CASSHRTGGVWGYTF
cdr3_nt: TGTGCCAGCAGCCACAGGACAGGGGGAGTTTGGGGCTACACCTTC

v_call: TRBV28
j_call: TRBJ1-2
clone_size: .
d_call: .
cdr3_aa: CASSLEAGYGYTF
cdr3_nt: TGTGCCAGCAGTTTAGAGGCGGGTTACGGCTACACCTTC

v_call: TRBV30
j_call: TRBJ1-2
clone_size: .
d_call: .
cdr3_aa: CACLRESMGGYTF
cdr3_nt: TGTGCCTGTCTCCGGGAATCGATGGGAGGCTACACCTTC

v_call: TRBV19
j_call: TRBJ2-6
clone_size: .
d_call: .
cdr3_aa: CASSTWSGSGANVLTF
cdr3_nt: TGTGCCAGTAGTACTTGGTCGGGGTCTGGGGCCAACGTCCTGACTTTC

v_call: TRBV7-9
j_call: TRBJ2-5
clone_size: .
d_call: .
cdr3_aa: CASRMGGPQETQYF
cdr3_nt: TGTGCCAGCAGGATGGGGGGACCACAAGAGACCCAGTACTTC

v_call: TRBV7-8
j_call: TRBJ2-7
clone_size: .
d_call: .
cdr3_aa: CASRKSRSSSYEQYF
cdr3_nt: TGTGCCAGCAGGAAATCCCGGTCAAGCTCCTACGAGCAGTACTTC

v_call: TRBV6-8
j_call: TRBJ2-7
clone_size: .
d_call: .
cdr3_aa: CASSIGTGYEQYF
cdr3_nt: TGTGCCAGCAGTATAGGGACGGGATACGAGCAGTACTTC

v_call: TRBV7-9
j_call: TRBJ1-6
clone_size: .
d_call: .
cdr3_aa: CAVGRMNSPLHF
cdr3_nt: TGTGCCGTGGGACGGATGAATTCACCCCTCCACTTT